The T cell receptor beta chain described here comes from a study of CD8+CD57+ T cells in acquired aplastic anemia (dated by TCRdb to the late 2010s). Background for the entire study: DNA extracted from sorted CD4+ and CD8+ cells had a mean of about 3.3 ug, with a range of roughly 0.17 to 27.4 ug. CD8+CD57+ expansion was defined as a frequency above the mean frequency observed in healthy subjects. On the study overall, not on this receptor specifically: CD8+ Simpson's diversity did not differ significantly between patients and healthy controls (P=0.060). Although 25 to 30 CD8+ CDR3 sequences were shared by patients and controls, these sequences appeared highly expressed in patients and within the immunodominant clones of patients.

Genomic DNA was used as template for profiling of TCR beta VDJ combinations and CDR3 sequences. An Illumina HiSeq 2000 was used for TCR repertoire sequencing. Under the source paper's analysis protocol: TRBV/TRBJ rearrangement plots, CDR3 size and DJ length profiles, and Simpson's diversity index were used to evaluate the repertoires. The most abundant DNA sequence in the deep sequencing data was defined as the immunodominant clone. CDR3 amino acid sequences were checked for sharing between subjects and were compared against published repertoires and the VDJdb database. TCRdb trimmed the raw reads at Q25, called clones with MiXCR and kept productive beta chains. Rows with one shared CDR3 protein collapse into an entry with the most common genes and DNA. TCRdb, rather than the study authors, made the V and J calls. For this sample there are over 150,000 distinct CDR3 sequences; more than 60% appear just once. The ten largest clonotypes hold approximately 42% of the sample.

Flow cytometry had shown CD8+CD57+ cell expansion in the patients selected for sequencing. All patients had severe acquired aplastic anemia diagnosed by International Study of Aplastic Anemia and Agranulocytosis and Camitta criteria. No patient had received any therapy when blood was sampled. In this study, sorted CD4+ and CD8+ T cells from the blood of healthy subjects and of severe aplastic anemia patients had their TCR repertoires deep-sequenced. In the USA, patient enrollment took place under clinicaltrials.gov protocols 00001620, 01623167, 00001397, 00071045, 00081523 and 00961064. Ficoll-Paque density gradient centrifugation was used to isolate peripheral blood mononuclear cells. CD4+ and CD8+ T cells were sorted by FACS or magnetic beads before DNA extraction. This clonotype was seen only a few times. Its antigen is not yet known. Base qualities are not recorded, but no much larger clone differs from it by a single base.

Trimming removed 2 bases from V and 6 bases from J, leaving 10 bases between the germline ends. Including cysteine and phenylalanine, the CDR3 has 13 amino acids. Of all the DNA, just the CDR3 is kept, 39 bases in frame from base 1. The sequencing sample was made of sorted CD4+, CD8+, or CD8+CD57+ T cells (not recorded which) from PBMCs. The sequence is built from TRBV12-3 or TRBV12-4 and TRBJ1-2; there is no confident call for the D gene. This clonotype originated in a human donor with aplastic anemia. The CDR3 region reads CASSLRQSHGYTF. The sequenced DNA: TGTGCCAGCAGTTTAAGGCAAAGCCATGGCTACACCTTC.